This T cell receptor beta chain was captured in a study of human T cells and chemical hapten exposure. Study-wide context: Sensitization involved placing 2% DPC onto an approximately 2 cm by approximately 2 cm region of upper inner arm skin. From small differences in pooled library volume came most of the variation in per-sample TCR yields. Notes on the study in general: Significantly more large CDR3 similarity clusters were formed by expanded TCRs than by controls.

TCRdb used MiXCR to reprocess the RACE reads, holding one entry per CDR3 protein. The sample shows roughly 200,000 distinct CDR3 sequences, more than 20% of them seen only once. Time point reported: patch test 1, 2 weeks after DPC sensitization. The treatment: therapeutic diphenylcyclopropenone sensitization with weekly scalp DPC. Note on this clonotype: Its antigen is unidentified.

Germline assignment: CDR1 SGHVS and CDR2 FNYEAQ. The CDR3 contains 16 residues. V shed 1 base and J 2 bases; nucleotides not matched to a gene: 4. The chain has TRBV7-6 and TRBJ2-3, with TRBD2 identical over 9 bases. The TCR was taken from a woman aged 45-65 years with alopecia areata. Some clones in this sample may be carry-over from other donors' samples. Sample: whole blood, taken in connection with sensitization to the hapten diphenylcyclopropenone (DPC). CDR3 protein: CASSLEVAGDTDTQYF. CDR3 in DNA: TGTGCCAGCAGCTTAGAAGTAGCGGGGGACACAGATACGCAGTATTTT.